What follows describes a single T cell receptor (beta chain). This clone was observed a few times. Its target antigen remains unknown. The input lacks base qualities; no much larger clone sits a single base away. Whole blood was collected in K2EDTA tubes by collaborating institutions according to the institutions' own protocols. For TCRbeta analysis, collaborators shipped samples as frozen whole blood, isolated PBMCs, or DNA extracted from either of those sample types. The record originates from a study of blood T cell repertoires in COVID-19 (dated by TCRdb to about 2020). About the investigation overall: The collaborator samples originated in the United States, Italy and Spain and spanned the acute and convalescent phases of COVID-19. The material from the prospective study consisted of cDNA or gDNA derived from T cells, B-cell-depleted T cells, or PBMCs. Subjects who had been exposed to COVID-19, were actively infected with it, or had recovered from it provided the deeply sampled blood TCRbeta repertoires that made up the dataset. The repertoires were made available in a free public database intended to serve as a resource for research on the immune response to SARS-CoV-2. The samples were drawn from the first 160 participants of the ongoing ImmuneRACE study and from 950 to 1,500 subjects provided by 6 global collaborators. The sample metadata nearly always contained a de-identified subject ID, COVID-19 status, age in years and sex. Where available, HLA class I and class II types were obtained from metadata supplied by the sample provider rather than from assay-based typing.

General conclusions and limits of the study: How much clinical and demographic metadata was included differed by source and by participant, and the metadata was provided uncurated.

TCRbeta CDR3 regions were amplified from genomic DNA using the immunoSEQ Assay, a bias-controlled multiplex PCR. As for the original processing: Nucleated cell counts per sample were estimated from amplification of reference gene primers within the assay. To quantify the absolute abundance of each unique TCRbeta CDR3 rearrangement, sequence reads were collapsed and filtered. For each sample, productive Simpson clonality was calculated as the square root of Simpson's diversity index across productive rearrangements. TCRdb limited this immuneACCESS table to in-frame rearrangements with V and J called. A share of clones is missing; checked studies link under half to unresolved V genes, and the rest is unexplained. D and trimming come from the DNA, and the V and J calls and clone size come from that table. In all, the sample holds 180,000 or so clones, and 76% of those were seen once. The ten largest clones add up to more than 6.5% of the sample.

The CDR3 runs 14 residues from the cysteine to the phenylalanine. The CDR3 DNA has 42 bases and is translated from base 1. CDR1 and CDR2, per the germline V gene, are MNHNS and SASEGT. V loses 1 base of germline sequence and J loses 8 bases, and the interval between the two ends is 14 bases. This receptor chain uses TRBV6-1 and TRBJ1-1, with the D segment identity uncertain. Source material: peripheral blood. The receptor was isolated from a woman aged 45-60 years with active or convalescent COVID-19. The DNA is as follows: TGTGCCAGCAGTGAAGTAGAGGTCATAAGGGAAGCTTTCTTT. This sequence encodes CASSEVEVIREAFF.